This TCR beta chain appears in the sequencing data of a study of T cell responses to AZD1222 COVID-19 vaccine. Whole-study findings and limits: Recipients of AZD1222 seropositive at baseline numbered only 5 to 7. Unmutated variant regions are reportedly targeted by nearly half of spike-specific TCRs. No repertoire was sampled before or during the peak T cell response, only after it.

The data were produced by immunoSEQ multiplex PCR, yet TCRdb's version contains in-frame clones alone and is incomplete. The sample records roughly 120,000 clones, about nine tenths being singletons. As for this clone: Its antigen is as yet unknown.

CDR3 length: 13 amino acids. Between the trimmed V and J ends, which lost 4 bases and 7 bases, there was a span of 13 bases. Germline V lookup: CDR1 MNHNY, CDR2 SVGAGI (reference sequence). The source of this sequence is an adult who received the MenACWY meningococcal vaccine as a control. The sequencing used peripheral blood, collected 28 days after the second dose of the MenACWY control vaccine. The V and J genes are TRBV6-6 and TRBJ1-2; a weak D match, TRBD1 (5 bases). CDR3 in DNA: TGTGCCAGCAGTTCCTCCGGGGGTTCTGGCTACACCTTC. Translating it yields CASSSSGGSGYTF.